The clone carrying this TCR beta chain was seen only a few times. This CDR3 has 14 amino acids. V lost 5 bases to trimming and J lost 3 bases, with 14 bases between them. Germline V CDR1 and CDR2: LNHDA, SQIVND (reference sequence). These data originate in a study of blood T cell repertoires in COVID-19. Produced via immunoSEQ multiplex PCR; TCRdb's table is partial and in-frame only. The repertoire has fewer than 200,000 clones, approximately 84% of them found once; the top ten carry roughly 2.5%. V gene TRBV19 combines with J gene TRBJ2-7; D gene uncertain. This clonotype was sampled from an elderly woman with COVID-19, enrolled during active disease. Material: peripheral blood. The CDR3 nucleotides read TGTGCCAGTAGTGTCACTCTTGTTGGCTACGAGCAGTACTTC. It specifies CASSVTLVGYEQYF.